This record looks at one TCR beta chain sequence and its context. These data originate in a study of patients and donors after allogeneic stem cell transplantation. Per the germline V gene, CDR1 is SGHVS and CDR2 is FNYEAQ. The CDR3 is 15 amino acids. Trimming cost V 0 bases and J 3 bases, with 11 bases left between them. TCRdb used MiXCR to reprocess the RT-PCR reads, holding one entry per CDR3 protein. The data hold hundreds of thousands of distinct CDR3 sequences, with 15% to 20% observed a single time. The chain is built from TRBV7-6 and TRBJ2-5; possible D gene TRBD1, 6 bases. This TCR was sampled from a human donor who was either an allogeneic HSCT recipient or a stem cell or donor lymphocyte infusion donor (not recorded which). It is not recorded whose cells these are; they may come from a transplant donor. Sequencing was performed on blood, either unsorted or a sorted T cell fraction (not recorded which). The CDR3 bases are TGTGCCAGCAGCTTAGCCCCTACAGGGAAAGAGACCCAGTACTTC. This gives the protein CASSLAPTGKETQYF. The complete variable domain, with remaining parts taken from reference TRBV7-6 and TRBJ2-5, reads GAGVSQSPRYKVTKRGQDVALRCDPISGHVSLYWYRQALGQGPEFLTYFNYEAQQDKSGLPNDRFSAERPEGSISTLTIQRTEQRDSAMYRCASSLAPTGKETQYFGPGTRLLVL.